This TCR beta chain was documented in a study of patients and donors after allogeneic stem cell transplantation. TCRdb reprocessed the RT-PCR reads with MiXCR, giving one entry per CDR3 protein. The data show some 24,000 distinct CDR3 sequences, 35% to 45% seen once. J gave up 3 bases and V 6 bases, and 2 bases lay outside the gene matches. The germline CDR1 and CDR2 sequences are SQVTM and ANQGSEA. The CDR3 runs to 13 residues. This TCR derives from a human donor who was either an allogeneic HSCT recipient or a stem cell or donor lymphocyte infusion donor (not recorded which). It is not recorded whose cells these are; they may come from a transplant donor. Specimen: blood, either unsorted or a sorted T cell fraction (not recorded which). The chain combines TRBV29-1 with TRBJ1-4, with TRBD1 identical over 9 bases. The CDR3 reads CSVRTGANEKLFF. Written as DNA, the CDR3 is TGCAGCGTCCGGACAGGGGCTAATGAAAAACTGTTTTTT.